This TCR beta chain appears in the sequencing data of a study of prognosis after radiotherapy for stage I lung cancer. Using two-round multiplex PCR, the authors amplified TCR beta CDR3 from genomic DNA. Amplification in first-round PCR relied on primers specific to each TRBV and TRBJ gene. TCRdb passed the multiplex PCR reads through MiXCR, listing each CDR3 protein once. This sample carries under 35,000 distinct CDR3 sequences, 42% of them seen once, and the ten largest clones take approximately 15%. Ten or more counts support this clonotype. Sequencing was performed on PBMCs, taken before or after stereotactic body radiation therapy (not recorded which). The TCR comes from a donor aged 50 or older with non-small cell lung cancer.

This CDR3 reads CASSSDRTTNEKLFF. CDR3 in DNA: TGCGCCAGCAGCTCCGACAGGACAACTAATGAAAAACTGTTTTTT. V usage is TRBV5-1 and J usage is TRBJ1-4, with D perhaps matching TRBD1 (6 bases). The CDR3 is 15 amino acids. The germline V gene encodes CDR1 SGHRS and CDR2 YFSETQ. V was pared by 3 bases and J by 0 bases, with 9 bases between. Full variable domain (remainder filled in from reference TRBV5-1 and TRBJ1-4): KAGVTQTPRYLIKTRGQQVTLSCSPISGHRSVSWYQQTPGQGLQFLFEYFSETQRNKGNFPGRFSGRQFSNSRSEMNVSTLELGDSALYLCASSSDRTTNEKLFFGSGTQLSVL.